This T cell receptor (beta chain) comes out of a study of blood T cell repertoires in COVID-19. The CDR3 is made up of 18 amino acids. The assay was immunoSEQ multiplex PCR, and TCRdb's table has in-frame clones only and misses some. The table includes 200,000 to 300,000 clones, 88% detected once. Material: peripheral blood. V usage is TRBV21-1 and J usage is TRBJ2-2; TRBD1 reflects the table's D call only, with no check against the DNA. TRBV21-1 is a pseudogene locus. The sequence came from a man between 60 and 75 years old who had recovered from COVID-19. The CDR3 DNA is TGTGCCAGCAGCAAATACGAGGGGGCGCCCCCTAGCACCGGGGAGCTGTTTTTT. Its translation: CASSKYEGAPPSTGELFF.